This passage covers 10 T cell receptor beta chains from one sample sequenced in a study of OX40 agonist ivuxolimab in advanced cancers. Generated by immunoSEQ multiplex PCR, the TCRdb table keeps only in-frame clones and is missing some. This table has tens of thousands of clones, approximately 88% appearing once. The sequencing used CD4+ or CD8+ T cells sorted from blood, collected in a trial of the OX40 agonist ivuxolimab. The receptor set was obtained from an adult with an advanced solid tumor such as melanoma, head and neck, liver or kidney cancer.

V is TRBV7-6 and J is TRBJ2-7, with D unclear. Per germline, CDR1 SGHVS and CDR2 FNYEAQ. V lost 5 bases and J 1 base, leaving 9 bases between the germline ends. There are 13 residues in the CDR3. This CDR3 reads CASSHTDSYEQYF. CDR3 sequence (DNA): TGTGCCAGCAGCCATACAGATTCCTACGAGCAGTACTTC.

This sequence joins TRBV29-1 and TRBJ2-3; a possible D gene is TRBD1 (6 bases). The CDR3 extends over 15 amino acids. Germline CDR1 is SQVTM and CDR2 is ANQGSEA. Trimming removed 4 bases at V and 0 bases at J, with 14 bases between. CDR3: CSVVRDTFSTDTQYF. The CDR3 bases are TGCAGCGTTGTCCGGGACACCTTCAGCACAGATACGCAGTATTTT.

This clone came up a few times. The rearrangement uses TRBV19 and TRBJ2-1; tentative D call: TRBD2 (6 bases). Germline CDR1 and CDR2: LNHDA and SQIVND (reference sequence). The ends were cut back, 3 bases at V and 7 bases at J, with 13 bases in the middle. This CDR3 region has 14 residues. The CDR3 DNA reads as TGTGCCAGTAGTATGCGGGGTGCCTGGAATGAGCAGTTCTTC. Translating it yields CASSMRGAWNEQFF. The full variable domain, its missing parts supplied by reference TRBV19 and TRBJ2-1, is DGGITQSPKYLFRKEGQNVTLSCEQNLNHDAMYWYRQDPGQGLRLIYYSQIVNDFQKGDIAEGYSVSREKKESFPLTVTSAQKNPTAFYLCASSMRGAWNEQFFGPGTRLTVL.

This rearrangement joins TRBV4-2 to TRBJ1-3; possibly TRBD1 for D (5 bases). The CDR3 sequence is 16 residues long. In germline, CDR1 is LGHNA, CDR2 YNFKEQ. V dropped 0 bases and J dropped 0 bases, with 9 bases sitting between them. CDR3 nucleotide sequence: TGTGCCAGCAGCCAAGATCAGACAGTCTCTGGAAACACCATATATTTT. It is translated as CASSQDQTVSGNTIYF.

The chain couples TRBV6-5 to TRBJ2-1; D perhaps matches TRBD2 (6 bases). Between the trimmed V and J ends, which lost 11 bases and 2 bases, there was a span of 13 bases. The CDR3 length is 13 residues. The germline gives CDR1 MNHEY, CDR2 SVGAGI. The CDR3 spells CAGSAGPYNEQFF. The CDR3 bases are TGTGCCGGGTCGGCGGGGCCCTACAATGAGCAGTTCTTC.

The chain links TRBV28 to TRBJ2-7, with D perhaps TRBD2 (6 bases). This CDR3 contains 16 residues. V lost 1 base and J lost 2, with 15 bases in between. Germline CDR1 and CDR2: MDHEN and SYDVKM. The CDR3 protein is CASSLYGGGGTYEQYF. The CDR3 nucleotides read TGTGCCAGCAGTTTATATGGCGGCGGCGGGACCTACGAGCAGTACTTC.

The V and J genes are TRBV9 and TRBJ2-7; D not certain. The CDR3 is 14 residues long. Trimming cost V 1 base and J 3 bases, with 11 bases left between them. Germline loops: CDR1 SGDLS, CDR2 YYNGEE. CDR3 DNA sequence: TGTGCCAGCAGCGTAAGGGCTCAAGACTACGAGCAGTACTTC. Amino acids: CASSVRAQDYEQYF.

The chain joins TRBV27 to TRBJ2-1; D is tentatively TRBD1 or TRBD2 (5 bases each). CDR1 MNHEY and CDR2 SMNVEV come from the germline V gene (reference sequence). V gave up 3 bases and J gave up 2 bases, with 11 bases separating them. The CDR3 loop spans 15 amino acids. This CDR3 reads CASSLGPGTYNEQFF. The CDR3 bases are TGTGCCAGCAGTTTGGGGCCCGGGACCTACAATGAGCAGTTCTTC.

The CDR3 is CASSLLAGTEDTQYF. The CDR3 nucleotides read TGTGCCAGCAGTTTATTGGCAGGGACGGAAGATACGCAGTATTTT. This chain joins TRBV27 and TRBJ2-3; D is possibly TRBD1 or TRBD2 (5 bases each). The CDR3 spans 15 residues. Germline lookup yields CDR1 MNHEY and CDR2 SMNVEV (reference sequence). Trimming cost V 1 base and J 5 bases, with 13 bases left between them.

The chain has TRBV11-2 and TRBJ2-1; 8 bases fit TRBD2. CDR1 and CDR2 (germline): SGHAT, FQNNGV. With V trimmed by 4 bases and J by 1 base, 6 bases remained unmatched. CDR3 length equals 16 residues. The CDR3 loop is CASSSGAGGSYNEQFF. In DNA form, the CDR3 reads TGTGCCAGCAGCTCAGGGGCGGGGGGTTCCTACAATGAGCAGTTCTTC.